Following are 15 T cell receptor beta chains from one sample sequenced in a study of control samples from healthy donors and cancer patients. TCRdb's copy holds only in-frame clones and misses some; the assay was immunoSEQ multiplex PCR. The table lists some 90,000 clones, approximately 90% of them singletons, with about 1.3% in the top ten. Sequenced material: blood. Receptor source: a woman aged 45 to 65 in good health.

This chain joins TRBV5-3 and TRBJ2-7; TRBD1 agrees at 10 bases. TRBV5-3 is labeled an ORF, and its function is uncertain. The CDR3 is 14 residues long. J lost 6 bases, V lost 4 bases, and 7 bases had no gene match. The CDR3 DNA reads TGTGCCAGAAGCCTCCAGACAGGGGGCTGCGAGCAGTACTTC. Translated: CARSLQTGGCEQYF.

The chain joins TRBV29-1 to TRBJ1-1; D is uncertain. V was trimmed by 3 bases and J by 3 bases, leaving 5 bases between them. The V gene's germline CDR1 is SQVTM and CDR2 ANQGSEA. The CDR3 extends over 11 amino acids. CDR3 region: CSVDEDTEAFF. The CDR3 DNA sequence: TGCAGCGTTGATGAGGACACTGAAGCTTTCTTT.

This chain links TRBV19 with TRBJ1-5; TRBD1 agrees at 9 bases. V dropped 7 bases and J dropped 1; count of bases not matched to a gene: 11. This CDR3 is built from 17 residues. Germline V gene sequence: CDR1 LNHDA, CDR2 SQIVND (reference sequence). The CDR3 sequence: CASINVGDRESNQPQHF. The DNA for the CDR3 is TGTGCCAGTATTAATGTTGGGGACAGGGAGAGCAATCAGCCCCAGCATTTT. Using reference TRBV19 and TRBJ1-5 for the parts outside the CDR3, the full variable domain is DGGITQSPKYLFRKEGQNVTLSCEQNLNHDAMYWYRQDPGQGLRLIYYSQIVNDFQKGDIAEGYSVSREKKESFPLTVTSAQKNPTAFYLCASINVGDRESNQPQHFGDGTRLSIL.

The CDR3, as DNA: TGTGCCAGCAGCTCGACTCTCAGCTCCTACAATGAGCAGTTCTTC. Amino acids: CASSSTLSSYNEQFF. The J gene is TRBJ2-1, the V gene TRBV11-2; D gene unclear. CDR1 SGHAT and CDR2 FQNNGV come from the germline V gene. The CDR3 has 15 residues. Between the trimmed V and J ends, which lost 4 bases and 0 bases, there was a span of 10 bases.

The chain uses TRBV9 and TRBJ2-1; 9 nucleotides match TRBD2. The CDR3 consists of 16 residues. Trimming cost V 4 bases and J 4 bases; bases outside gene matches: 9. Germline CDR1 and CDR2: SGDLS and YYNGEE. DNA of the CDR3: TGTGCCAGCAGCATAGGAAGGCGGGGGGGATACAATGAGCAGTTCTTC. It specifies CASSIGRRGGYNEQFF.

The genes are TRBV5-1 and TRBJ1-1, with a weak D call TRBD1 (6 bases). CDR3 size: 13 residues. Germline V gene lookup returns CDR1 SGHRS and CDR2 YFSETQ. Trimming pared 1 base from V and 4 bases from J, leaving 8 bases between. Here the CDR3 DNA reads TGCGCCAGCAGCTTGAGAGGGGGCACTGAAGCTTTCTTT. This translates into CASSLRGGTEAFF.

The chain links TRBV12-5 to TRBJ1-5; tentatively, D is TRBD1 (5 bases). The germline V gene encodes CDR1 LGHNT and CDR2 FRNRAP. The CDR3 consists of 16 residues. V shed 7 bases and J shed 5 bases, with 21 bases lying between them. Written as DNA, the CDR3 is TGTGCTAGTGCCCATGAGGGGTTATCGGGGTATCAGCCCCAGCATTTT. It yields the protein CASAHEGLSGYQPQHF.

The chain carries TRBV5-5 and TRBJ2-3; 13 bases align to TRBD2. V trimming: 4 bases; J trimming: 5 bases; junction bases outside the gene matches: 10. Per germline, CDR1 SGHKS and CDR2 YYEKEE (reference sequence). The CDR3 length is 17 residues. As DNA, the CDR3 is TGTGCCAGCAGCCTGGGACTAGCGGGGAGTGGGAAAGATACGCAGTATTTT. Its protein is CASSLGLAGSGKDTQYF.

This chain links TRBV28 with TRBJ1-1; no clear D. Germline V gene lookup returns CDR1 MDHEN and CDR2 SYDVKM. Trimming shortened V by 6 bases and J by 1 base, and 12 bases separated the two germline ends. The CDR3 consists of 14 residues. The CDR3 region is CASRTQDKNTEAFF. CDR3 in DNA: TGTGCCAGCAGGACTCAAGACAAGAACACTGAAGCTTTCTTT.

V and J are TRBV6-1 and TRBJ1-1, with D hard to call. Trimming removed 2 bases from V and 4 bases from J, with 11 bases in between. The CDR3 length is 14 residues. Germline CDR1 is MNHNS and CDR2 is SASEGT. The CDR3 spells CASSETGRTTEAFF. CDR3 in DNA: TGTGCCAGCAGTGAAACCGGGAGGACCACTGAAGCTTTCTTT.

A few counts support this clone. The CDR3 DNA is TGTGCCAGCAGGAGGACAGGGGGGAGTAATGAAAAACTGTTTTTT. It is translated as CASRRTGGSNEKLFF. This sequence joins TRBV5-6 and TRBJ1-4; 10 bases map to TRBD1. J lost 4 bases, V lost 5 bases, and 5 bases had no gene match. The CDR3 has 15 residues. Germline V gene data show CDR1 as SGHDT and CDR2 as YYEEEE.

CDR3 region: CASSVSQGGSSYEQYF. In DNA, the CDR3 is TGCGCCAGCAGCGTCAGTCAGGGAGGGAGCTCCTACGAGCAGTACTTC. The chain combines TRBV5-1 with TRBJ2-7; TRBD2 matches 7 bases. The CDR3 is made up of 16 amino acids. Trimming removed 4 bases from V and 0 bases from J; junction bases left unmatched: 10. The germline gives CDR1 SGHRS, CDR2 YFSETQ. The full variable domain, rest sourced from reference TRBV5-1 and TRBJ2-7, is KAGVTQTPRYLIKTRGQQVTLSCSPISGHRSVSWYQQTPGQGLQFLFEYFSETQRNKGNFPGRFSGRQFSNSRSEMNVSTLELGDSALYLCASSVSQGGSSYEQYFGPGTRLTVT.

The chain couples TRBV6-5 to TRBJ2-1; D perhaps matches TRBD2 (6 bases). The CDR3 is 16 amino acids. V was pared by 4 bases and J by 10 bases, with 23 bases between. Germline CDR1 and CDR2: MNHEY and SVGAGI. The CDR3 sequence is CASSWDPGLEAGEQFF. CDR3 DNA: TGTGCCAGCAGTTGGGACCCGGGACTGGAGGCCGGGGAGCAGTTCTTC.

The chain joins TRBV19 to TRBJ2-5; D not resolved. Germline V gene sequence: CDR1 LNHDA, CDR2 SQIVND (reference sequence). Trimming took 1 base from V and 2 from J, leaving 8 bases between them. This CDR3 contains 14 residues. CDR3 DNA: TGTGCCAGTAGTATAGGGCCACCTCAAGAGACCCAGTACTTC. It translates to CASSIGPPQETQYF.

The V call is TRBV3-1 (or the pseudogene TRBV3-2), the J call TRBJ1-2; D not certain. Germline-derived CDR1 and CDR2 are LGHDT and YNNKEL (reference sequence). CDR3 length: 14 amino acids. V was shortened by 5 bases and J by 0 bases, with 10 bases between the two germline ends. The CDR3 coding sequence is TGTGCCAGCAGCTTCCAGGCTGCTAACTATGGCTACACCTTC. Amino acids: CASSFQAANYGYTF.